In this sample, the clone carrying this T cell receptor beta chain turned up many times. The antigen is undetermined. The data belong to a study of T cells in Graves' hyperthyroidism and ophthalmopathy. Newly diagnosed hyperthyroidism, duration under 2 months, in patients aged 18 to 65. Thyroid ultrasound, orbital computed tomography, clinical symptoms, and serum thyroxine and TRAb underpinned diagnoses. Cells are PBMCs isolated from over 7.5 ml of fresh blood. Germline CDR1 is SNHLY and CDR2 is FYNNEI. The CDR3 runs to 14 residues. With 6 bases removed from V and 3 bases from J, the gap between germline ends came to 15 bases. The study, taken as a whole, reports: Also found in blood were most expanded thyroid clonotypes above 0.001.

RNA transcripts gave rise to amplified TCR beta CDR3 regions. The TCR CDR3 first-round RT-PCR relied on the HTBI primer set. TCRdb passed the multiplex PCR reads through MiXCR, listing each CDR3 protein once. Of some 770,000 distinct CDR3 sequences detected, roughly 17% appear once; the ten largest clones hold approximately 8%. V is TRBV2 and J is TRBJ2-7; D is possibly TRBD1 (6 bases). This clonotype was obtained from a man aged 18-30 years with Graves' hyperthyroidism. Sequenced sample: blood. DNA for the CDR3: TGTGCCAGCAGGGTGGACAGCTTCCGCTACGAGCAGTACTTC. Protein product: CASRVDSFRYEQYF.